This TCR beta chain was sequenced in a study of T cells in Graves' hyperthyroidism and ophthalmopathy. Turning to the study itself: Peripheral blood sampling occurred at initial diagnosis, before any treatment.

This clonotype was found many times. The germline V and J ends were trimmed by 2 bases and 4 bases, with 8 bases remaining between them. Per germline, CDR1 GTSNPN and CDR2 SVGIG (reference sequence). CDR3 length: 12 residues. From RNA transcripts, TCR beta CDR3 regions were amplified. TCR CDR3 underwent first-round RT-PCR with the HTBI primer set. TCRdb ran MiXCR on the multiplex PCR reads and lists one entry per CDR3 protein. The sample carries some 300,000 distinct CDR3 sequences, approximately 17% recorded once. The clonotype originates from a man aged 25-45 years with Graves' hyperthyroidism. Sequencing was done on a sample of blood. The chain combines TRBV30 with TRBJ2-5, with TRBD1 as a possible D gene (6 bases). The CDR3 sequence is CAWSLGAETQYF. The CDR3 coding sequence is TGTGCCTGGAGTCTGGGGGCAGAGACCCAGTACTTC.